This T cell receptor beta chain was retrieved from a study of CD8 T cells in ankylosing spondylitis (dated by TCRdb to 2015 to 2018). In the study overall: T cell receptor beta repertoires were profiled in healthy donors and ankylosing spondylitis patients so that disease-linked TCR variants could be found. Samples of peripheral blood were taken, and for ankylosing spondylitis patients, synovial fluid was collected as well. The full study cohort comprised about 23 ankylosing spondylitis patients and 85 to 120 healthy donors. What the study reported, not specific to this receptor: Some of the motif variants had been reported before in the synovial fluid and blood of reactive arthritis patients, a finding that suggests common disease-initiation mechanisms. According to the report, matched synovial fluid samples from ankylosing spondylitis patients were significantly enriched for the disease-linked clones. A TCR beta motif of 7 or 8 highly homologous amino acid variants appeared characteristic of blood from ankylosing spondylitis patients. The disease-linked clones had a CD8+ phenotype and were found at relatively low frequencies in peripheral blood.

This sample was sequenced with an Illumina HiSeq 2500. TCR beta libraries were prepared by quantitative 5'-RACE with molecular barcodes. In the original analysis: A new computational method, built on a probabilistic model of VDJ rearrangement, was used to identify disease-linked TCR variants. The public reads were quality trimmed at Q25 with fastp and then assembled into clones with MiXCR by TCRdb, keeping productive beta chains. CDR3 protein duplicates are merged, each entry listing the most common genes and DNA. V and J calls and clone size were set by TCRdb, not the authors. Counted in this sample were over 110,000 distinct CDR3 sequences; roughly 8.4% of them appeared once. Of the sample, approximately 7% falls within the top ten clones. Synovial fluid samples were paired with blood samples taken from the same ankylosing spondylitis patients. This clonotype was found a few times. What antigen it recognizes has not been identified. Base qualities are missing; no much larger clone stands one base away.

CDR1 and CDR2 were assigned from the germline V gene (reference sequence) as MNHEY and SMNVEV. Including cysteine and phenylalanine, the CDR3 has 12 amino acids. Of all the DNA, just the CDR3 is kept, 36 bases in frame from base 1. A distance of 12 bases separates the germline ends of V and J, which lose 5 bases and 8 bases respectively. This receptor was identified in a male donor with ankylosing spondylitis. The receptor chain draws on TRBV27 and TRBJ1-2; the D gene is possibly TRBD1, with 5 bases matching. The sequencing input was synovial fluid, either unsorted or a sorted T cell fraction (not recorded which). The CDR3 protein: CASSNLEGGYTF. The nucleotide sequence reads as follows: TGTGCCAGCAGTAACCTTGAGGGGGGCTACACCTTC.